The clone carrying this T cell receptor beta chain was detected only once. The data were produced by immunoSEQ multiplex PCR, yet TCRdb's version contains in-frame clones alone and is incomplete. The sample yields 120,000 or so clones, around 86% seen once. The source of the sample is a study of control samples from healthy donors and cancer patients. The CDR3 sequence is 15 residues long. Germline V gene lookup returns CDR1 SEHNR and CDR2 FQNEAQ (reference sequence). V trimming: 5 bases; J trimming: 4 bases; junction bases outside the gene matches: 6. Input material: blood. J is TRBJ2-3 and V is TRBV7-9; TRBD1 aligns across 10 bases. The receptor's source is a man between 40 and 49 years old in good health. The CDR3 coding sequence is TGTGCCAGCAGCACCCGGGACAGGGGTGCAGATACGCAGTATTTT. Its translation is CASSTRDRGADTQYF.